The rows below give T cell receptor beta chains drawn from one sample of a study of Ad26.COV2.S vaccination and SARS-CoV-2 variants. The table came from immunoSEQ multiplex PCR; TCRdb's copy has only in-frame clones and leaves some out. Of a few hundred thousand clones listed, under 90% were seen once; the top ten hold 7.4%. Sequencing used peripheral blood, obtained in a trial of Ad26.COV2.S vaccine versus placebo. Receptors were obtained from a person between 18 and 65 years old who received the Ad26.COV2.S COVID-19 vaccine or a placebo. Both conserved end residues are part of each CDR3. A D gene is named only where the DNA matches it firmly.

v_gene,d_gene,j_gene,CDR3aa
TRBV2,-,TRBJ2-1,CASKRGGSSYNEQFF
TRBV4-3,-,TRBJ2-5,CASSQDLAAGRQTQYF
TRBV18,-,TRBJ2-3,CASSPPGSDTQYF
TRBV6-2/TRBV6-3,-,TRBJ2-1,CASSYAQGTYNEQFF
TRBV19,-,TRBJ1-1,CASSISAGTEAFF
TRBV10-2,TRBD1,TRBJ1-2,CASRETGNNYGYTF
TRBV15,-,TRBJ1-5,CATSPDWGAGQPQHF
TRBV9,-,TRBJ1-2,CASSPPSYGYTF
TRBV7-9,TRBD2,TRBJ2-1,CASSYGLAGANEQFF
TRBV3-1/TRBV3-2,-,TRBJ2-5,CASSHGETQYF
TRBV11-2,TRBD1,TRBJ2-1,CASSPDRGEQFF
TRBV5-1,TRBD1,TRBJ2-7,CASSFPGTGKNEQYF
TRBV5-1,-,TRBJ2-7,CASSLGASALGEQYF
TRBV19,-,TRBJ1-5,CASSMTSNQPQHF
TRBV19,TRBD1,TRBJ1-2,CASSIGQGNGYTF
TRBV7-9,-,TRBJ1-4,CASSLALNEKLFF
TRBV7-2,TRBD1,TRBJ1-2,CASSLAITGDYTF
TRBV6-6,-,TRBJ1-5,CASSPNSNQPQHF
TRBV3-1/TRBV3-2,-,TRBJ2-2,CASSPLSGELFF
TRBV27,-,TRBJ2-6,CASSPRDQRANVLTF
TRBV3-1/TRBV3-2,-,TRBJ1-2,CASSNYYGYTF
TRBV11-3,TRBD2,TRBJ2-7,CASSLVGTSGRNEQYF
TRBV25-1,-,TRBJ1-1,CASSEVWGTEAFF
TRBV2,-,TRBJ1-1,CASSVAGRLNTEAFF
TRBV5-4,TRBD2,TRBJ2-2,CASSPVGSGSSPGELFF
TRBV7-2,-,TRBJ1-5,CASSLDSQPQHF
TRBV5-1,TRBD2,TRBJ2-3,CASSWRGEGTDTQYF
TRBV6-5,-,TRBJ1-2,CASIGQGQGSVGYTF
TRBV7-9,-,TRBJ2-7,CASRPDSVYEQYF
TRBV5-1,-,TRBJ1-4,CASSLSGGNEKLFF
TRBV5-1,-,TRBJ2-5,CASSQTSQETQYF
TRBV5-1,TRBD2,TRBJ2-1,CASSLAAGGNEQFF
TRBV2,-,TRBJ1-1,CASSPRGAEAFF
TRBV13,-,TRBJ2-7,CASRPRGEGYEQYF
TRBV7-2,-,TRBJ2-5,CASSRSMGTQYF